This TCR beta chain comes out of a study of vaccination and CD4 T cells after COVID-19. Overall study: Two Hispanic individuals were among six male and four female convalescent patients. Timing of post-vaccine sample collection was a median roughly 70 days after dose two, with a range of 14 to 241.

On this clonotype: Its antigen is unknown.

Treatment noted: roughly ten-day PBMC culture with coronavirus spike peptide pools or control peptides (ViraFEST assay). The length of the CDR3 is 15 residues. V shed 5 bases, J shed 7 bases, and the junction held 9 bases outside the gene matches. Germline CDR1 and CDR2: LNHDA and SQIVND (reference sequence). Cultured CD4+ T cell DNA was sequenced using the Oncomine TCR Beta short-read assay. TCRdb independently ran MiXCR on the PCR reads; one entry per CDR3 protein. The repertoire consists of 15,000 to 20,000 distinct CDR3 sequences, with 55% to 75% occurring once and the leading ten covering roughly 10%.

The chain uses TRBV19 and TRBJ2-1; 9 positions agree with TRBD2. The sequence was collected from a human donor who had recovered from COVID-19. The specimen sequenced was CD4+ T cells from blood, cultured in vitro. CDR3: CASSPLAGRGNEQFF. CDR3 nucleotides: TGTGCCAGTAGTCCTCTAGCGGGAAGGGGGAATGAGCAGTTCTTC.